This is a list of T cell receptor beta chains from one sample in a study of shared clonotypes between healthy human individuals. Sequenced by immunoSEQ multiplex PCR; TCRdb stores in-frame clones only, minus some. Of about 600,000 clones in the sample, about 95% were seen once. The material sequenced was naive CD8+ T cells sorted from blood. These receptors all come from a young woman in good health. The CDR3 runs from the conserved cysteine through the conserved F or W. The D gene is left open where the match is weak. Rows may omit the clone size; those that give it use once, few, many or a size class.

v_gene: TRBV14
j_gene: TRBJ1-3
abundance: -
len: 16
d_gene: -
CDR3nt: TGTGCCAGCAGCCCGCACGGGGGCCCCTCTGGAAACACCATATATTTT
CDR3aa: CASSPHGGPSGNTIYF

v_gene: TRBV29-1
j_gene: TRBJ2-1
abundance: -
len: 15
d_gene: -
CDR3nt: TGCAGCGTTCGAGGCGGGACAGAATCCTACAATGAGCAGTTCTTC
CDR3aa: CSVRGGTESYNEQFF

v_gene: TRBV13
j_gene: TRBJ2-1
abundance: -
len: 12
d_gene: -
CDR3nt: TGTGCCAGCAGCTTAGGACCCAATGAGCAGTTCTTC
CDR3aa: CASSLGPNEQFF

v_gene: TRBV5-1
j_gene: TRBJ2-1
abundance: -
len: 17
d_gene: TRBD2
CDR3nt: TGCGCCAGCAGCTTGGAAGCTAGCGGGACCTACTACAATGAGCAGTTCTTC
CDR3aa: CASSLEASGTYYNEQFF

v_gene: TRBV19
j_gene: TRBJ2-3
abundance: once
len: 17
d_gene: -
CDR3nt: TGTGCCAGTAGTAAGTTCGAGACAGACCATAGCACAGATACGCAGTATTTT
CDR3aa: CASSKFETDHSTDTQYF

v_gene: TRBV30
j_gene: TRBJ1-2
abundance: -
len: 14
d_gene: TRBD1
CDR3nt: TGTGCCTGGAGTGACCCGGACAGGGGTGCCGGCTACACCTTC
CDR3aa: CAWSDPDRGAGYTF

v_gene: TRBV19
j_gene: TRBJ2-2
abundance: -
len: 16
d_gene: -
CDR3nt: TGTGCCAGTACTGGTTACAGGGAGGTCGACACCGGGGAGCTGTTTTTT
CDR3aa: CASTGYREVDTGELFF

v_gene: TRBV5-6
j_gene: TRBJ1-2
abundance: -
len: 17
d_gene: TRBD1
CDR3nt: TGTGCCAGCAGCTACCGGGACAGAAGAGGATATAACTATGGCTACACCTTC
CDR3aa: CASSYRDRRGYNYGYTF

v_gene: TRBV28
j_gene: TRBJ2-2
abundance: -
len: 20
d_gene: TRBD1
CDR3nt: TGTGCCAGCAGCTCGCTCTTGGTAGGGGGCCTAAACTCGAACACCGGGGAGCTGTTTTTT
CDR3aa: CASSSLLVGGLNSNTGELFF

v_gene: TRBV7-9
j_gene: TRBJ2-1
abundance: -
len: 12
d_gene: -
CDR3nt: TGTGCCAGCGGGCGAGGACGCAATGAGCAGTTCTTC
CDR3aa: CASGRGRNEQFF

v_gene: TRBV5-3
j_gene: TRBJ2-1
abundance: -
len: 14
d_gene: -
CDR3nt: TGTGCCAGAAGCTTGCCCAACGAAACCAATGAGCAGTTCTTC
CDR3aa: CARSLPNETNEQFF

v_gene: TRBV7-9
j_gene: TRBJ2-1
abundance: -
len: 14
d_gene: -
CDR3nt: TGTGCCAGCAGTGATGAGTTGAGATACAATGAGCAGTTCTTC
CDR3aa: CASSDELRYNEQFF

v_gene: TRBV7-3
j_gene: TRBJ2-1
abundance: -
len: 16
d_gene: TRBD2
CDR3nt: TGTGCCAGCAGCTTAAGCCTTCGACTAGCTGACAATGAGCAGTTCTTC
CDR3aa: CASSLSLRLADNEQFF

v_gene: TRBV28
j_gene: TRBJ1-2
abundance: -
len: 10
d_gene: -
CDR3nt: TGTGCCACACAGGGCTATGGCTACACCTTC
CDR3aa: CATQGYGYTF

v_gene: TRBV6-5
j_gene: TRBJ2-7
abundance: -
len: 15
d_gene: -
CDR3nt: TGTGCCAGCAGTTACGAAAGCAGTGGGGCTTACGAGCAGTACTTC
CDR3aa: CASSYESSGAYEQYF

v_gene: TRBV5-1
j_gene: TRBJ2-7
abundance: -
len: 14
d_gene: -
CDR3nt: TGCGCCAGCAGCTTTCGGGAAAGATTCTACGAGCAGTACTTC
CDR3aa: CASSFRERFYEQYF

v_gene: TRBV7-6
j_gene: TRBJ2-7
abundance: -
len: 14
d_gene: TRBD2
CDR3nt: TGTGCCAGCAGCCCAGCGGGAGGTCTGAGTGAGCAGTACTTC
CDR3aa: CASSPAGGLSEQYF

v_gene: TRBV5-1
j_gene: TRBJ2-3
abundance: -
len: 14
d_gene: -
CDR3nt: TGCGCCAGCAGCTCGGCTGGAAACACAGATACGCAGTATTTT
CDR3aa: CASSSAGNTDTQYF

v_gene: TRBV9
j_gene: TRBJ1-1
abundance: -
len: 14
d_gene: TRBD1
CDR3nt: TGTGCCAGCAGCGCAGGGGGCCGAACACCTGAAGCTTTCTTT
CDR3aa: CASSAGGRTPEAFF

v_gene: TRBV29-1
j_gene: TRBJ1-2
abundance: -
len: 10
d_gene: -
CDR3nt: TGCAGCGTGGAACACTATGGCTACACCTTC
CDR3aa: CSVEHYGYTF

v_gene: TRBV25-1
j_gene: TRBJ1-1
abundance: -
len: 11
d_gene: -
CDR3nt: TGTGCCAGCAGGGGGGGTCCTGAAGCTTTCTTT
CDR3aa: CASRGGPEAFF

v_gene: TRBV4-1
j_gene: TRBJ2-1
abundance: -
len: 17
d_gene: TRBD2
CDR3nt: TGCGCCAGCAGCCAAGGACTAGCGGGAGGGGGGCAGACTGAGCAGTTCTTC
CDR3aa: CASSQGLAGGGQTEQFF

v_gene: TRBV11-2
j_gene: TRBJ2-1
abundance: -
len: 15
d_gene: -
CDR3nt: TGTGCCAGCAGCTTACGTGAGGGCTCCTACAATGAGCAGTTCTTC
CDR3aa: CASSLREGSYNEQFF

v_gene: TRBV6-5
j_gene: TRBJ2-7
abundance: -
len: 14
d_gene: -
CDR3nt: TGTGCCAGCAGTCAACAAGGGGCCTCCTACGAGCAGTACTTC
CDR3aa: CASSQQGASYEQYF

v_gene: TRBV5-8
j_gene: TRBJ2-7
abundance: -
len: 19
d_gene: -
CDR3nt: TGTGCCAGCAGCTTAGGAGGAACCGGAACAGGGAAGGCCGGCTACGAGCAGTACTTC
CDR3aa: CASSLGGTGTGKAGYEQYF

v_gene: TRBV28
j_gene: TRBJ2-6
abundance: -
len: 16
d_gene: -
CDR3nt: TGTGCCAGCAGTTTCGGGGGCAGCTCTGGGGCCAACGTCCTGACTTTC
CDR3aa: CASSFGGSSGANVLTF

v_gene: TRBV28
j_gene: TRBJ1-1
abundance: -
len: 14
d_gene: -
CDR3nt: TGTGCCAGCAGTTTCCCGGCCACGTTCACTGAAGCTTTCTTT
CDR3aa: CASSFPATFTEAFF

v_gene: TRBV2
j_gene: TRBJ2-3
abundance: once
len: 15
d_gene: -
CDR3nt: TGTGCCAGCAGTGAATTTGGAGGGAGAACAGATACGCAGTATTTT
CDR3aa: CASSEFGGRTDTQYF

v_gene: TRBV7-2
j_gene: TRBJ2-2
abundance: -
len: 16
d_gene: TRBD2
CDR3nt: TGTGCCAGCAGCTCGGGACTAGCGGGAGTCACCGGGGAGCTGTTTTTT
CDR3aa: CASSSGLAGVTGELFF

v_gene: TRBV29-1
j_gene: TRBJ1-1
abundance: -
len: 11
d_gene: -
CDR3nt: TGCAGCGTTCACAGAAGGACTGAAGCTTTCTTT
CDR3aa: CSVHRRTEAFF

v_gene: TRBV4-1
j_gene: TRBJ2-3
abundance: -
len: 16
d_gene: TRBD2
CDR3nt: TGCGCCAGCAGCCAAGGGGGACTAGCGGGGAGGGATACGCAGTATTTT
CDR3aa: CASSQGGLAGRDTQYF

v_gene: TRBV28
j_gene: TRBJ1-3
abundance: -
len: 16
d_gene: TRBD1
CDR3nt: TGTGCCAGCAGTTTATTACAGGGGTTATCTGGAAACACCATATATTTT
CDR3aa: CASSLLQGLSGNTIYF

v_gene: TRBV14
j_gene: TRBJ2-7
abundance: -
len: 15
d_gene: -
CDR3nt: TGTGCCAGCAGCCCCTTTGGACGGAACCCCTACGAGCAGTACTTC
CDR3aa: CASSPFGRNPYEQYF

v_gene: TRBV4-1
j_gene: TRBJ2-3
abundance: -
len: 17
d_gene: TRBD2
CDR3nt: TGCGCCAGCAGCTATTCCCCTAGCGGGGCTTCCACAGATACGCAGTATTTT
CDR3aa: CASSYSPSGASTDTQYF

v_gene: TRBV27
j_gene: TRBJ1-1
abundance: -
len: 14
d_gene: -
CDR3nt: TGTGCCAGCAGTTGGAAGGGACCGAACACTGAAGCTTTCTTT
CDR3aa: CASSWKGPNTEAFF

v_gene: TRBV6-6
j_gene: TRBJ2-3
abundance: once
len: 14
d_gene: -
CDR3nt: TGTGCCAGCAGTTACTCGGTCAGCACAGATACGCAGTATTTT
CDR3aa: CASSYSVSTDTQYF

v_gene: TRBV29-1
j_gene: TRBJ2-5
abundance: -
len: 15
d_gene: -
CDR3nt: TGCAGCGCCACCCCTCGGGCAGGGGGGCATGAGACCCAGTACTTC
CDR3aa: CSATPRAGGHETQYF

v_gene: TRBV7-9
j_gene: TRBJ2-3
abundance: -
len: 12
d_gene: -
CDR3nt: TGTGCCAGCAGCAACAGTGCGGATACGCAGTATTTT
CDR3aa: CASSNSADTQYF

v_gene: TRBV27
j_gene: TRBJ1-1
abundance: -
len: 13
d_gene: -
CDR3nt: TGTGCCAGCAGTTTACTAAAGAACACTGAAGCTTTCTTT
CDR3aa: CASSLLKNTEAFF

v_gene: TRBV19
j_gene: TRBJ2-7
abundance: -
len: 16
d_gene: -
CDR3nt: TGTGCCAGTAGTATAGATAGAGAGGGATCTACCTACGAGCAGTACTTC
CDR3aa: CASSIDREGSTYEQYF

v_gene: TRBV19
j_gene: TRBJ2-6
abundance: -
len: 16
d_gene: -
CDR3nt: TGTGCCAGTAGTTTTGGACGTTCCTCTGGGGCCAACGTCCTGACTTTC
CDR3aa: CASSFGRSSGANVLTF

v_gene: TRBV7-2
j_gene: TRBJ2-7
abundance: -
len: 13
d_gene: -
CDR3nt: TGTGCCAGCAGCTTACTTGGTCCCCACGAGCAGTACTTC
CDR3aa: CASSLLGPHEQYF

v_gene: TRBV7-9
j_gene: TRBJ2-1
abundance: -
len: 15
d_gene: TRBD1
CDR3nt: TGTGCCAGCAGCCACGGACAGGGGAGCTACAATGAGCAGTTCTTC
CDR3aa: CASSHGQGSYNEQFF

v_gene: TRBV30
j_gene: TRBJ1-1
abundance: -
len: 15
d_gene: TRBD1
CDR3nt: TGTGCCTGGAGTGAGGGACAGGGGATGAACACTGAAGCTTTCTTT
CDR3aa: CAWSEGQGMNTEAFF

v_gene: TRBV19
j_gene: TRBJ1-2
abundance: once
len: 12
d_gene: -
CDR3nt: TGTGCCAGTAGTCTGACGGACTATGGCTACACCTTC
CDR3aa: CASSLTDYGYTF

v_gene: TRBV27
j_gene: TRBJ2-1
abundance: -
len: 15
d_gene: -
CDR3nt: TGTGCCAGCAGTTTTCGCAGCGGCTCCTACAATGAGCAGTTCTTC
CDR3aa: CASSFRSGSYNEQFF

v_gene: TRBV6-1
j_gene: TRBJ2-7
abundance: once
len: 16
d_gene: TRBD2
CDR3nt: TGTGCCAGCAGTGAAGGTCTAGCGGGAGGGTTCTACGAGCAGTACTTC
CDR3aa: CASSEGLAGGFYEQYF

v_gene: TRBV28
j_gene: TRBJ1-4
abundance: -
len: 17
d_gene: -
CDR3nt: TGTGCCAGCAGTTTATACGCAGGGCGAGGGACTAATGAAAAACTGTTTTTT
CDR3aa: CASSLYAGRGTNEKLFF

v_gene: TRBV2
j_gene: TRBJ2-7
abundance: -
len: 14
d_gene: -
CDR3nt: TGTGCCAGCAGTGTACGGGGGGCCCCCTACGAGCAGTACTTC
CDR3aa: CASSVRGAPYEQYF

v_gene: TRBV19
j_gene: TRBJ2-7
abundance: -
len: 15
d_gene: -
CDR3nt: TGTGCCAGTAGTGTCTTCGGGACAAATTCCTACGAGCAGTACTTC
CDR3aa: CASSVFGTNSYEQYF

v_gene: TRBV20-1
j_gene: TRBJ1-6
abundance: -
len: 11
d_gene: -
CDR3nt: TGCAGTGCTAGAGATGGATCACCCCTCCACTTT
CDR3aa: CSARDGSPLHF

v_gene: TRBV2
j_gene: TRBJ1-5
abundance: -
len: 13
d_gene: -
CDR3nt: TGTGCCAGCAGTGCCTGGACAGTTGAGACCCAGCATTTT
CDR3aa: CASSAWTVETQHF

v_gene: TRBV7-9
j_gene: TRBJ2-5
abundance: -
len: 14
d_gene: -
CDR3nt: TGTGCCAGCAGCTTAGTGGGGAGCCAAGAGACCCAGTACTTC
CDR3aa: CASSLVGSQETQYF

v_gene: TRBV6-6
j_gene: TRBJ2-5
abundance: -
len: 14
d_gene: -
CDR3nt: TGTGCCAGCAGTTACGTCGGGATGCAAGAGACCCAGTACTTC
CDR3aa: CASSYVGMQETQYF

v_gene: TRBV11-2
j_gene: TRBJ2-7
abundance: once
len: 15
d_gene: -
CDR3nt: TGTGCCAGCAGCAGAATGCCGGGACCAATTTACGAGCAGTACTTC
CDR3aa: CASSRMPGPIYEQYF

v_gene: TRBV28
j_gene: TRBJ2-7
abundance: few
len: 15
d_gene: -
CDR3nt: TGTGCCAGCAGTTGGGCAGGGGAAAGCTCCTACGAGCAGTACTTC
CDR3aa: CASSWAGESSYEQYF

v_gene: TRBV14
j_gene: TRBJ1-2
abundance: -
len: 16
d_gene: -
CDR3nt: TGTGCCAGCACCCCTCGACCTCTGGGGCGGAACTATGGCTACACCTTC
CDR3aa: CASTPRPLGRNYGYTF

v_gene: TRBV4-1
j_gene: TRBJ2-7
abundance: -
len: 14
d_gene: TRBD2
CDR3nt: TGCGCCAGCAGCCAAGGGGGGGGGATATACGAGCAGTACTTC
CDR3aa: CASSQGGGIYEQYF

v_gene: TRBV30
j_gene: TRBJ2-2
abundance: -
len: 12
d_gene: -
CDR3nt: TGTGTGCGGGACGGTGTTCCCCGGGAGCTGTTTTTT
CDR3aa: CVRDGVPRELFF

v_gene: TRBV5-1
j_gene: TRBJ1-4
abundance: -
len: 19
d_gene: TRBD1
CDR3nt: TGCGCCAGCAGCTTGGGGGCAGGGGGCGCCGGGGTCTTTTTGGAAAAACTGTTTTTT
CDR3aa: CASSLGAGGAGVFLEKLFF